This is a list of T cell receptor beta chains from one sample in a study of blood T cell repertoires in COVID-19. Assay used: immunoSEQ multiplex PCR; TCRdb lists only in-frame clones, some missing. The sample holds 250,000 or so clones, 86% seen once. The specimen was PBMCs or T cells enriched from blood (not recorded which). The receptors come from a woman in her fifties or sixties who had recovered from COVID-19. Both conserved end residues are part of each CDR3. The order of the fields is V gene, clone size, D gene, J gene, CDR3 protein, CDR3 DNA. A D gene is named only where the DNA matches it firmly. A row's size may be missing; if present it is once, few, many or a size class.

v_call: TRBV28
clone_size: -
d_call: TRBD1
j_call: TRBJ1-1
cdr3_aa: CASSLMTGLGTEAFF
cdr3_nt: TGTGCCAGCAGTTTAATGACAGGGCTAGGCACTGAAGCTTTCTTT

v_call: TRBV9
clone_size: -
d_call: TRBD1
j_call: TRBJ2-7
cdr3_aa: CASSVEGQGADEQYF
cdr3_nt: TGTGCCAGCAGCGTAGAGGGACAGGGGGCTGACGAGCAGTACTTC

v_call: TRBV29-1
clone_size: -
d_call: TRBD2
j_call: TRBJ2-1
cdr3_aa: CSAVLLAGGQNEQFF
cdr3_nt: TGCAGCGCTGTGTTACTAGCGGGGGGGCAAAATGAGCAGTTCTTC

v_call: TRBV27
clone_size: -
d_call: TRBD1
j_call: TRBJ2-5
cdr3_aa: CASSLMGPGGPMGETQYF
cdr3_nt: TGTGCCAGCAGTTTAATGGGGCCAGGGGGCCCTATGGGTGAGACCCAGTACTTC

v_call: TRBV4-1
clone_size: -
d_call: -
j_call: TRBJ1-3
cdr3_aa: CASSQGVARKVRNTIYF
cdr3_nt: TGCGCCAGCAGCCAAGGGGTGGCCCGTAAAGTGAGGAACACCATATATTTT

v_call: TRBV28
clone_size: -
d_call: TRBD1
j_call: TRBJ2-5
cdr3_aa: CASSPGQESFHQFQETQYF
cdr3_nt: TGTGCCAGCAGCCCGGGACAGGAATCGTTTCATCAATTCCAAGAGACCCAGTACTTC

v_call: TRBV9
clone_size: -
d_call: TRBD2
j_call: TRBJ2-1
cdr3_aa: CASSPPGLARSNEQFF
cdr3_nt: TGTGCCAGCAGCCCCCCGGGACTAGCGCGCTCCAATGAGCAGTTCTTC

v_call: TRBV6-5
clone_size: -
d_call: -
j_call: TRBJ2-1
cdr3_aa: CASSPLLNLEFF
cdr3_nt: TGTGCCAGCAGTCCGCTACTGAATTTGGAGTTCTTC

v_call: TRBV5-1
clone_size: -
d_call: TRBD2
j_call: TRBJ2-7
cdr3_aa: CASSTGTRDYEQYF
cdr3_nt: TGCGCCAGCAGCACCGGGACTAGGGACTACGAGCAGTACTTC

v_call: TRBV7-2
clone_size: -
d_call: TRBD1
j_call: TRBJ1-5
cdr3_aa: CASSGDRDQPQHF
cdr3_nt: TGTGCCAGCAGCGGGGACAGGGACCAGCCCCAGCATTTT

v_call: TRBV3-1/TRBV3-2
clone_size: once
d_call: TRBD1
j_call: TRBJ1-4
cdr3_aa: CASSQVWNSGTANKLFF
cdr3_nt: TGTGCCAGCAGCCAAGTCTGGAACTCCGGGACAGCGAATAAACTGTTTTTT

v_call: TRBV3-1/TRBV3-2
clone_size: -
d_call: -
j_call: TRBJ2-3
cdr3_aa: CASSQGTSWNTQYF
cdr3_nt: TGTGCCAGCAGCCAAGGTACTAGCTGGAATACGCAGTATTTT

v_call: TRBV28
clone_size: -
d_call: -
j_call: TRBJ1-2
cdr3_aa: CASSTNLDRSYGYTF
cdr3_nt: TGTGCCAGCAGTACCAACCTGGACAGAAGCTATGGCTACACCTTC

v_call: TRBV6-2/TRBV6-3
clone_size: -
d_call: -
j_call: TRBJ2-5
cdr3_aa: CASSYSPGAGPETQYF
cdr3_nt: TGTGCCAGCAGTTACTCTCCGGGAGCAGGGCCAGAGACCCAGTACTTC

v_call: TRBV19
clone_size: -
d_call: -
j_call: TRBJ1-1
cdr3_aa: CASSIFGGTEAFF
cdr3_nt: TGTGCCAGTAGTATATTTGGCGGCACTGAAGCTTTCTTT